The 8 T cell receptor beta chains in this list originate from one sample, sequenced in a study of T cell responses to AZD1222 COVID-19 vaccine. Assay used: immunoSEQ multiplex PCR; TCRdb lists only in-frame clones, some missing. The sample holds roughly 150,000 clones, 80% to 90% seen once. This specimen was peripheral blood, taken 28 days after the second AZD1222 dose. Receptors were obtained from an adult who received the AZD1222 COVID-19 vaccine.

This sequence joins TRBV2 and TRBJ1-1, with D maybe TRBD1 (5 bases). This CDR3 is built from 13 residues. The germline gives CDR1 SNHLY, CDR2 FYNNEI. With 2 bases removed from V and 3 bases from J, the gap between germline ends came to 7 bases. Written as DNA, the CDR3 is TGTGCCAGCAGTGAATTGGGGGACACTGAAGCTTTCTTT. Translated: CASSELGDTEAFF.

This chain uses TRBV9 with TRBJ2-4, with 10 bases identical to TRBD1. The CDR3 is 22 amino acids. After removal of 4 bases from V and 0 bases from J, the junction contained 22 bases not matched to a gene. The V gene's germline CDR1 is SGDLS and CDR2 YYNGEE. In DNA, the CDR3 is TGTGCCAGCAGCCCGCTATTCTCCACCGGGACAGGGGATCCACTAGCCAAAAACATTCAGTACTTC. Translation: CASSPLFSTGTGDPLAKNIQYF.

Here the CDR3 DNA reads TGTGCCACCAGCAGGGGGGGACAGGGAGGCCCCGGGGGATACAATGAGCAGTTCTTC. Protein: CATSRGGQGGPGGYNEQFF. The J gene is TRBJ2-1, the V gene TRBV15; 9 bases are shared with TRBD1. The CDR3 is made up of 19 amino acids. Trimming at V came to 3 bases and at J to 4 bases, leaving 16 bases not matched to a gene. Germline loops: CDR1 LNHNV, CDR2 YYDKDF (reference sequence).

The CDR3 loop reads CASSLGIVSSGELFF. The CDR3 region has the DNA TGTGCCAGCAGCTTAGGGATAGTTTCCTCCGGGGAGCTGTTTTTT. The V call is TRBV7-2, the J call TRBJ2-2; D uncertain. This CDR3 is built from 15 residues. With 1 base removed from V and 6 bases from J, the gap between germline ends came to 12 bases. Germline V CDR1 and CDR2: SGHTA, FQGNSA.

This clone was picked up a small number of times. V usage is TRBV19 and J usage is TRBJ1-3; D call uncertain. In germline, CDR1 is LNHDA, CDR2 SQIVND (reference sequence). The CDR3 totals 15 residues. Trimming pared 5 bases from V and 0 bases from J, leaving 11 bases between. The CDR3 here is CASSLSVISGNTIYF. In nucleotides, the CDR3 is TGTGCCAGTAGTTTATCAGTGATCTCTGGAAACACCATATATTTT.

This rearrangement joins TRBV30 to TRBJ2-4; D possibly uses TRBD1 or TRBD2 (5 bases each). V lost 0 bases to trimming and J lost 2 bases, with 14 bases between them. The CDR3 contains 16 residues. Per germline, CDR1 GTSNPN and CDR2 SVGIG (reference sequence). In nucleotides, the CDR3 is TGTGCCTGGAGTGTTGGTGGGAGACAGACCAAAAACATTCAGTACTTC. This sequence encodes CAWSVGGRQTKNIQYF.

This sequence joins TRBV7-3 and TRBJ1-6, with no clear D. Germline CDR1 and CDR2: SGHTA and FQGTGA. The length of the CDR3 is 13 residues. Trimming took 0 bases from V and 7 from J, leaving 4 bases between them. CDR3 bases: TGTGCCAGCAGCTTAACGCAGAATTCACCCCTCCACTTT. It translates to CASSLTQNSPLHF.

V and J are TRBV2 and TRBJ1-2; D perhaps matches TRBD1 (6 bases). The V end was cut by 3 bases, the J end by 7 bases, with 15 bases between. The CDR3 extends over 14 amino acids. Per the germline V gene, CDR1 is SNHLY and CDR2 is FYNNEI. CDR3 bases: TGTGCCAGCAGTGAGGGTAGGGGGGCTGTTGGCTACACCTTC. Translation: CASSEGRGAVGYTF.